This TCR beta chain stems from a study of T cells and copy number aberrations in small-cell lung cancer. This table comes from immunoSEQ multiplex PCR, and its TCRdb copy is limited to in-frame clones, with some not included. The table lists more than 5,000 clones, 65% to 85% of them singletons. CDR3 length: 14 residues. Germline values: CDR1 MGHRA, CDR2 YSYEKL. Trimming took 2 bases from V and 4 from J, leaving 11 bases between them. The sequence was collected from a man aged 50-60 years with small cell lung cancer. The chain uses TRBV4-1 and TRBJ1-1; D is perhaps TRBD1 (5 bases). The source material was tumor tissue. CDR3 nucleotides: TGCGCCAGCAGCCAACCCAGGGTAGGCACTGAAGCTTTCTTT. This codes for CASSQPRVGTEAFF.